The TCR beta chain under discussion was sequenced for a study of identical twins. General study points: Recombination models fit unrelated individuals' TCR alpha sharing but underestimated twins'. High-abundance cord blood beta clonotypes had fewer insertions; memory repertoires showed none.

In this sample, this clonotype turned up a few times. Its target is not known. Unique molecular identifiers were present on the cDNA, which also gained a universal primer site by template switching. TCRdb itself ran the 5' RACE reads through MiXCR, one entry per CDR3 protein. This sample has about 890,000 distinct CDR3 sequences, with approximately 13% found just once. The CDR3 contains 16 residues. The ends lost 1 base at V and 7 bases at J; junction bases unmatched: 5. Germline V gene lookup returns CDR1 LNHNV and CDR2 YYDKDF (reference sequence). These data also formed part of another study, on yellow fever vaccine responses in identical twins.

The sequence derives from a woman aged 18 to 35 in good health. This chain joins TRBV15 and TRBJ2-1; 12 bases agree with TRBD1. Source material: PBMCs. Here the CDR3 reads CATSRVGQGAQNEQFF. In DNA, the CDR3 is TGTGCCACCAGCAGAGTGGGACAGGGGGCGCAAAATGAGCAGTTCTTC.